Listed below are T cell receptor beta chains from one sample, sequenced in a study of neurological immune-mediated disorders. TCRdb ran MiXCR on the 5' RACE reads and lists one entry per CDR3 protein. The table lists about 53,000 distinct CDR3 sequences, roughly 3.5% of them singletons. Sequenced input: PBMCs. The receptors were gathered from a woman between 25 and 40 years old with multiple sclerosis. The CDR3 runs from the conserved cysteine through the conserved F or W. The D gene is left open where the match is weak. Size is omitted from some rows. Given values are once, few, many or a class for expanded clones.

V gene	D gene	clone size	J gene	CDR3 protein	CDR3 DNA
TRBV7-9	-	many	TRBJ1-5	CASNSDSSNQPQHF	TGTGCCAGCAACTCGGACAGCTCCAATCAGCCCCAGCATTTT
TRBV4-3	TRBD2	many	TRBJ2-7	CASSQDGTSGSYEQYF	TGCGCCAGCAGCCAAGATGGGACTAGCGGTTCCTACGAGCAGTACTTC
TRBV5-1	TRBD1	many	TRBJ1-1	CASSRGQETRRTEAFF	TGCGCCAGCAGCCGCGGACAGGAGACAAGGAGGACTGAAGCTTTCTTT
TRBV5-1	-	many	TRBJ2-3	CASSLAGQTTDTQYF	TGCGCCAGCAGCTTGGCGGGGCAGACCACAGATACGCAGTATTTT
TRBV20-1	-	many	TRBJ1-2	CSARDVGGRSYGYTF	TGCAGTGCTAGAGATGTGGGGGGACGGAGCTATGGCTACACCTTC
TRBV12-3/TRBV12-4	-	-	TRBJ2-5	CASSLGQGLQETQYF	TGTGCCAGCAGTTTAGGGCAGGGACTCCAAGAGACCCAGTACTTC
TRBV7-8	-	many	TRBJ1-2	CASSTSGAAGYGYTF	TGTGCCAGCAGCACTTCAGGGGCGGCCGGCTATGGCTACACCTTC
TRBV15	TRBD1	many	TRBJ2-1	CATSQTGVRDEQFF	TGTGCCACCAGCCAAACAGGGGTTCGGGATGAGCAGTTCTTC
TRBV19	TRBD1	many	TRBJ1-1	CASKLQGADTEAFF	TGTGCCAGTAAGCTACAGGGGGCGGACACTGAAGCTTTCTTT
TRBV20-1	TRBD1	many	TRBJ1-1	CSARDRYRGLPEAFF	TGCAGTGCTAGAGACCGATACAGGGGCCTCCCTGAAGCTTTCTTT
TRBV7-2	-	many	TRBJ2-7	CASTRDRLTYEQYF	TGTGCCAGCACCCGGGACCGCTTGACCTACGAGCAGTACTTC
TRBV5-1	TRBD2	many	TRBJ2-7	CASSLEGTTTYEQYF	TGCGCCAGCAGCTTGGAGGGGACTACGACCTACGAGCAGTACTTC
TRBV4-1	TRBD2	many	TRBJ2-5	CASSQDWASGDQETQYF	TGCGCCAGCAGCCAAGATTGGGCTAGCGGGGACCAAGAGACCCAGTACTTC
TRBV12-3/TRBV12-4	TRBD1	many	TRBJ1-2	CASSRGMGQYGYTF	TGTGCCAGCAGTCGGGGAATGGGACAGTACGGCTACACCTTC
TRBV7-9	-	many	TRBJ1-2	CASSFRQANYGYTF	TGTGCCAGCAGCTTTAGACAGGCTAACTATGGCTACACCTTC
TRBV20-1	-	many	TRBJ1-1	CSAGGQSDTEAFF	TGCAGTGCTGGAGGACAATCAGACACTGAAGCTTTCTTT
TRBV24-1	-	many	TRBJ1-5	CATSGAGFNQPQHF	TGTGCCACCAGTGGAGCGGGTTTCAATCAGCCCCAGCATTTT
TRBV20-1	-	many	TRBJ1-4	CSARDWAGAATNEKLFF	TGCAGTGCTAGAGATTGGGCGGGGGCCGCAACTAATGAAAAACTGTTTTTC
TRBV11-2	-	many	TRBJ2-3	CASSLVGGRDTQYF	TGTGCCAGCAGCTTAGTAGGAGGGCGGGATACGCAGTATTTT
TRBV29-1	TRBD1	many	TRBJ2-1	CSGIGQGAWNEQFF	TGCAGCGGAATCGGTCAGGGGGCTTGGAATGAGCAGTTCTTC
TRBV24-1	-	many	TRBJ2-1	CATSDSRTEIQFF	TGTGCCACCAGTGATAGCCGGACAGAAATACAGTTCTTC
TRBV3-1	TRBD2	few	TRBJ2-3	CASSQRRTSGAGRRDTQYF	TGTGCCAGCAGCCAACGAAGGACTAGCGGGGCGGGCCGTCGAGATACGCAGTATTTT
TRBV5-5	TRBD1	many	TRBJ1-2	CASSLHNRGSYGYTF	TGTGCCAGCAGCTTACATAACAGGGGTTCCTATGGCTACACCTTC
TRBV7-2	-	many	TRBJ1-1	CASSDRGEGNTEAFF	TGTGCCAGCAGCGATCGGGGGGAGGGGAACACTGAAGCTTTCTTT
TRBV7-2	-	many	TRBJ2-1	CASSSSRAANNEQFF	TGTGCCAGCAGCTCCAGCCGAGCAGCCAACAATGAGCAGTTCTTC
TRBV7-2	-	many	TRBJ1-6	CASSLQGMGNSPLHF	TGTGCCAGCAGCTTACAGGGCATGGGGAATTCACCCCTCCACTTT
TRBV5-1	-	many	TRBJ2-5	CASSPTSRLEETQYF	TGCGCCAGCAGCCCAACATCAAGGCTCGAGGAGACCCAGTACTTC
TRBV28	-	-	TRBJ1-6	CASRGGEISPLNF	TGTGCCAGCAGAGGGGGGGAGATTTCACCCCTCAACTTT
TRBV20-1	TRBD2	-	TRBJ2-3	CSASPLAGHTDTQYF	TGCAGTGCCTCCCCCCTAGCGGGGCACACAGATACGCAGTATTTT
TRBV20-1	TRBD2	many	TRBJ2-3	CSARDYNLWTSGRTDTQYF	TGCAGTGCTAGAGATTATAACCTATGGACTAGCGGGCGCACAGATACGCAGTATTTT
TRBV7-9	TRBD2	many	TRBJ2-3	CASSFGLAGVTDTQYF	TGTGCCAGCAGCTTCGGACTAGCGGGAGTCACAGATACGCAGTATTTT
TRBV7-8	-	many	TRBJ2-7	CASSLGVYEQYF	TGTGCCAGCAGCTTAGGAGTCTACGAGCAGTACTTC
TRBV5-4	TRBD2	few	TRBJ2-3	CASSGRAASTDTQYF	TGTGCCAGCAGCGGGAGGGCTGCGAGCACAGATACGCAGTATTTT
TRBV5-1	TRBD1	many	TRBJ1-2	CASSPGQGARGYTF	TGCGCCAGCAGCCCGGGACAGGGGGCGCGAGGCTACACCTTC
TRBV11-2	-	few	TRBJ1-5	CASSLGHPNQPQNF	TGTGCCAGCAGCCTGGGACACCCTAATCAGCCCCAGAATTTT
TRBV7-3	-	few	TRBJ1-2	CASSPSVGGAGGYTF	TGTGCCAGCAGCCCGTCGGTTGGGGGCGCGGGCGGCTACACCTTC
TRBV20-1	-	many	TRBJ2-3	CSARDWKLAEADTQYF	TGCAGTGCTAGAGATTGGAAATTAGCGGAGGCAGATACGCAGTATTTT
TRBV19	TRBD1	many	TRBJ2-2	CASAQGASNTGELFF	TGTGCCAGTGCGCAGGGGGCTTCGAACACCGGGGAGCTGTTTTTT
TRBV5-1	-	many	TRBJ1-1	CASSLVMNTEAFF	TGCGCCAGCAGCTTGGTAATGAACACTGAAGCTTTCTTT
TRBV18	-	many	TRBJ2-7	CASSPNAAASYEQYF	TGTGCCAGCTCACCCAACGCTGCAGCCTCCTACGAGCAGTACTTC
TRBV5-1	TRBD1	many	TRBJ2-2	CASSATGDHTGELFF	TGCGCCAGCAGCGCCACAGGGGACCACACCGGGGAGCTGTTTTTT
TRBV5-1	-	many	TRBJ2-2	CASSSSPTRNTGELFF	TGCGCCAGCAGTTCTTCTCCTACACGGAACACCGGGGAGCTGTTTTTT
TRBV12-3/TRBV12-4	-	many	TRBJ2-7	CASSFQNEQYF	TGTGCCAGCAGTTTCCAGAACGAGCAGTACTTC
TRBV7-2	TRBD2	many	TRBJ2-1	CASSFPGLAGNEQFF	TGTGCCAGCAGCTTTCCGGGACTAGCGGGCAATGAGCAGTTCTTC
TRBV5-1	TRBD2	many	TRBJ2-1	CASRSLAGGSNEQFF	TGCGCCAGCAGATCTCTAGCGGGGGGGTCAAATGAGCAGTTCTTC
TRBV5-1	-	many	TRBJ2-5	CASSLNGRSVGSETQYF	TGCGCCAGCAGCTTGAACGGGAGATCCGTAGGGTCGGAGACCCAGTACTTC
TRBV5-5	TRBD1	many	TRBJ2-7	CASSLVGQGGNEQYF	TGTGCCAGCAGCTTGGTCGGACAGGGGGGCAACGAGCAGTACTTC
TRBV29-1	-	-	TRBJ1-1	CSVDGSKLNTEAFF	TGCAGCGTTGATGGCAGCAAGCTGAACACTGAAGCTTTCTTT
TRBV3-1	-	many	TRBJ1-3	CASSQVSGAGNTIYF	TGTGCCAGCAGCCAAGTGTCTGGGGCTGGAAACACCATATATTTT
TRBV5-1	TRBD1	many	TRBJ1-2	CASSLGQGGDGYTF	TGCGCCAGCAGCCTGGGACAGGGAGGTGATGGCTACACCTTC
TRBV29-1	-	many	TRBJ1-2	CSAGVGAGVDYGYTF	TGCAGCGCTGGGGTCGGGGCGGGAGTCGACTATGGCTACACCTTC
TRBV18	-	many	TRBJ1-1	CASSPQAGTEAFF	TGTGCCAGCTCACCACAGGCAGGCACTGAAGCTTTCTTT
TRBV7-9	TRBD1	-	TRBJ2-7	CASSFGQGSGIQVLEQYF	TGTGCCAGCAGCTTTGGACAGGGATCGGGGATCCAGGTTTTAGAGCAGTACTTC
TRBV20-1	TRBD1	many	TRBJ1-2	CSARPSQGAHGYTF	TGCAGTGCTAGGCCCTCCCAGGGGGCCCATGGCTACACCTTC
TRBV5-6	-	-	TRBJ2-6	CASTLGPTGAKVLTF	TGTGCCAGCACCCTAGGGCCTACTGGGGCCAAAGTCCTGACTTTC
TRBV5-1	-	many	TRBJ1-1	CASSFYRTEGDTEAFF	TGCGCCAGCAGCTTCTATCGCACGGAGGGGGACACTGAAGCTTTCTTT
TRBV5-5	-	few	TRBJ1-2	CASSSYRVLGYTF	TGTGCCAGCAGCTCTTACAGGGTTCTTGGCTACACCTTC
TRBV3-1	TRBD1	many	TRBJ2-3	CASSRTGGTDTQYF	TGTGCCAGCAGCCGGACAGGGGGCACAGATACGCAGTATTTT
TRBV9	TRBD2	-	TRBJ2-7	CASSGSGIVGEQYF	TGTGCCAGCAGCGGGAGCGGGATTGTTGGAGAGCAGTACTTC